This T cell receptor (beta chain) came from a study of blood T cell repertoires in COVID-19. The CDR3 is made up of 12 amino acids. Trimming stripped 0 bases from V and 5 bases from J, with 5 bases between. Germline V CDR1 and CDR2: SGHRS, YFSETQ. In the source study's methods: Amplification from reference gene primers served as the basis for estimated nucleated cell counts. Profiling relied on immunoSEQ multiplex PCR, and the TCRdb table lists in-frame clones only, not all of them. The V and J calls and clone size were taken over from that table, and D and trimming were inferred from the DNA. The sample lists 95,000 to 120,000 clones, over 65% occurring once.

The clonotype originates from a woman aged 40 to 50 with acute or convalescent COVID-19. This chain uses TRBV5-1 with TRBJ2-5; D remains ambiguous. What was sequenced was peripheral blood. This chain's CDR3 is CASSLAYETQYF. DNA for the CDR3: TGCGCCAGCAGCTTGGCCTACGAGACCCAGTACTTC.